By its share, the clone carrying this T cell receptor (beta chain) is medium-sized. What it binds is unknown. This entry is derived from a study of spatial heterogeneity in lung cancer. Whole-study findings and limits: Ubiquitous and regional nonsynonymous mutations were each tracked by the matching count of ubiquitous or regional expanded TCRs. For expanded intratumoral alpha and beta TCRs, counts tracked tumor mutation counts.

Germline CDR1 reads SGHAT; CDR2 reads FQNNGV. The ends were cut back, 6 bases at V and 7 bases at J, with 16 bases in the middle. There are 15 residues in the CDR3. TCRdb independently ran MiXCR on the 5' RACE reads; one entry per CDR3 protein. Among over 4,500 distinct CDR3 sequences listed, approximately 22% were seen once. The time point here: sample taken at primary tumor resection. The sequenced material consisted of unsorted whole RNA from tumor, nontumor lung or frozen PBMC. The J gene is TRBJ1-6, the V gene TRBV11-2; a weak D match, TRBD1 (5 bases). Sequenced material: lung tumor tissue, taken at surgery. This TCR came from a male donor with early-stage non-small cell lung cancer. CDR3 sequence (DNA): TGTGCCAGCAGGACCGGCTTGGGGACGAATTCACCCCTCCACTTT. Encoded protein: CASRTGLGTNSPLHF.